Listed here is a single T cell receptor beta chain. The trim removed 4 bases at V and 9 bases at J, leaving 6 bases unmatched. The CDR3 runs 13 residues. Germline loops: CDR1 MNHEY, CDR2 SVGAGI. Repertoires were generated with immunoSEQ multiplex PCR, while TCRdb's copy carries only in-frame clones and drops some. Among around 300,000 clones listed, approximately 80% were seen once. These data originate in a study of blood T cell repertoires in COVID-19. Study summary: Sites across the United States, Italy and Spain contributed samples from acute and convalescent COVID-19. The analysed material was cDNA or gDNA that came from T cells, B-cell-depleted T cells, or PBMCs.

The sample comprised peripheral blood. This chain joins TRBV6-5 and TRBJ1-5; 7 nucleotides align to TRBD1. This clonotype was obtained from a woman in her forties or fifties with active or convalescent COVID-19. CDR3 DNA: TGTGCCAGCAGTTTTGACAGGGACGGGCCCCAGCATTTT. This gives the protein CASSFDRDGPQHF.